These 21 T cell receptor beta chains were sequenced from one sample in a study of cytomegalovirus exposure and HLA in healthy donors. PCR primers comprised 60 Vbeta and 13 Jbeta primers. Libraries were prepared by immunoSEQ multiplex PCR; TCRdb keeps only in-frame clonotypes and omits some of them. The sample includes roughly 72,000 clones, 65% to 85% of them seen just once. Sequencing was done on a sample of PBMCs. Receptor source: a woman in her 40s in good health and CMV-seropositive.

The chain has TRBV7-6 and TRBJ2-7; the D gene is possibly TRBD1 (6 bases). Germline V lookup: CDR1 SGHVS, CDR2 FNYEAQ. This CDR3 region has 16 residues. V was clipped by 5 bases and J by 0 bases, with 17 bases between them. The CDR3 sequence: CASSRQETGSSYEQYF. The CDR3 DNA is TGTGCCAGCAGCCGACAAGAGACAGGAAGCTCCTACGAGCAGTACTTC.

This clone was picked up a small number of times. The CDR3 bases are TGCGCCAGCAGCCAAGACGGAGCGGGCCAAGAGACCCAGTACTTC. This encodes CASSQDGAGQETQYF. V gene TRBV4-1 combines with J gene TRBJ2-5; possible D gene TRBD2, 6 bases. Germline V lookup: CDR1 MGHRA, CDR2 YSYEKL. The CDR3 loop spans 15 amino acids. Trimming took 0 bases from V and 1 from J, leaving 9 bases between them.

The rearrangement joins TRBV27 to TRBJ2-7; D unresolved. With 5 bases removed from V and 3 bases from J, the gap between germline ends came to 17 bases. Germline V gene sequence: CDR1 MNHEY, CDR2 SMNVEV (reference sequence). The CDR3 has 15 residues. The CDR3: CASSTYFTPGYEQYF. CDR3 DNA sequence: TGTGCCAGCAGTACCTATTTCACTCCTGGCTACGAGCAGTACTTC.

V and J are TRBV9 and TRBJ1-2, with D unclear. This CDR3 region has 10 residues. V was shortened by 4 bases and J by 6 bases, with 4 bases between the two germline ends. The germline V gene encodes CDR1 SGDLS and CDR2 YYNGEE. DNA for the CDR3: TGTGCCAGCAGCCCCGATGGCTACACCTTC. Translating it yields CASSPDGYTF.

V gene TRBV29-1 combines with J gene TRBJ2-5; D gene uncertain. CDR3 size: 14 residues. V lost 5 bases and J 0 bases, leaving 13 bases between the germline ends. Germline V lookup: CDR1 SQVTM, CDR2 ANQGSEA. This CDR3 reads CSVTTTKYQETQYF. For the CDR3, the DNA is TGCAGCGTTACGACAACCAAGTACCAAGAGACCCAGTACTTC.

This clone was counted a few times. This sequence joins TRBV5-6 and TRBJ1-1; a weak D match, TRBD1 (6 bases). The V end lost 2 bases, the J end lost 3 bases, and 11 bases lay between the germline ends. The CDR3 spans 14 residues. Germline V gene lookup returns CDR1 SGHDT and CDR2 YYEEEE. The CDR3 reads CASSFRGRDTEAFF. In DNA, the CDR3 is TGTGCCAGCAGCTTCAGGGGCCGCGACACTGAAGCTTTCTTT.

The gene calls are TRBV5-1 and TRBJ2-2; TRBD1 matches 8 bases. This CDR3 is 16 amino acids long. V lost 3 bases and J lost 3; bases outside the gene matches: 7. CDR1 is SGHRS and CDR2 is YFSETQ in the germline V gene. CDR3 DNA sequence: TGCGCCAGCAGCTCTGAGACAGGGGAGGACACCGGGGAGCTGTTTTTT. It codes for CASSSETGEDTGELFF.

The V and J genes are TRBV2 and TRBJ1-2; no reliable D call. From germline, CDR1 is SNHLY and CDR2 FYNNEI. The ends were cut back, 6 bases at V and 9 bases at J, with 23 bases in the middle. This CDR3 has 15 residues. CDR3 in amino acids: CASRVGLINPRSYTF. The CDR3 nucleotides are TGTGCCAGCAGGGTGGGCCTGATCAACCCCCGCAGCTACACCTTC.

The V call is TRBV4-1, the J call TRBJ2-1; 12 bases match TRBD2. The CDR3 totals 17 residues. CDR1 is MGHRA and CDR2 is YSYEKL in the germline V gene. J lost 4 bases, V lost 1 base, and 5 bases had no gene match. The CDR3 DNA follows: TGCGCCAGCAGCCAAGTACTAGCGGGAGGATCATACAATGAGCAGTTCTTC. The encoded protein is CASSQVLAGGSYNEQFF.

The chain recombines TRBV10-2 with TRBJ2-1, with 8 nucleotides matching TRBD2. The junction had 1 base not matched to a gene; V was cut back by 8 bases and J by 7 bases. Germline V gene data show CDR1 as WSHSY and CDR2 as SAAADI. CDR3 size: 11 residues. The CDR3 bases are TGCGCCAGCGCGGGGGGAAATGAGCAGTTCTTC. Protein product: CASAGGNEQFF.

This sequence joins TRBV7-9 and TRBJ2-7, with 11 bases aligning to TRBD1. Germline V gene sequence: CDR1 SEHNR, CDR2 FQNEAQ (reference sequence). Losses at the gene ends were 11 bases for V and 5 bases for J; bases not matched to a gene: 8. The CDR3 covers 13 residues. CDR3 in DNA: TGTGCCTCTCGGAGGACAGGGGGCGACGAGCAGTACTTC. Encoded protein: CASRRTGGDEQYF.

This clone was found a few times. The chain recombines TRBV6-5 with TRBJ1-2; 9 nucleotides match TRBD1. The germline gives CDR1 MNHEY, CDR2 SVGAGI. This CDR3 spans 13 amino acids. With V trimmed by 10 bases and J by 3 bases, 6 bases remained unmatched. The CDR3 is CATGDRVDYGYTF. The CDR3 nucleotides read TGTGCCACAGGGGACAGGGTCGACTATGGCTACACCTTC.

The gene calls are TRBV19 and TRBJ2-6, with 10 nucleotides matching TRBD1. V trimming: 4 bases; J trimming: 4 bases; junction bases outside the gene matches: 10. This CDR3 region has 18 residues. Germline V CDR1 and CDR2: LNHDA, SQIVND (reference sequence). The CDR3 DNA sequence: TGTGCCAGTAGTAGCCGGGACAGGGGCTTTTCGGGGGCCAACGTCCTGACTTTC. It translates to CASSSRDRGFSGANVLTF. The full variable domain, completed using reference TRBV19 and TRBJ2-6, is DGGITQSPKYLFRKEGQNVTLSCEQNLNHDAMYWYRQDPGQGLRLIYYSQIVNDFQKGDIAEGYSVSREKKESFPLTVTSAQKNPTAFYLCASSSRDRGFSGANVLTFGAGSRLTVL.

The J gene is TRBJ2-7, the V gene TRBV2, with 10 bases matching TRBD1. Germline V gives CDR1 SNHLY, CDR2 FYNNEI. The CDR3 is made up of 14 amino acids. V lost 7 bases and J lost 3; bases outside the gene matches: 6. The CDR3 DNA reads TGTGCCAGCACTAGGGACAGGGGCTACTACGAGCAGTACTTC. Amino acid sequence: CASTRDRGYYEQYF.

This clone was observed a few times. The chain combines TRBV18 with TRBJ2-7; TRBD2 aligns across 14 bases. V lost 0 bases and J lost 4; bases outside the gene matches: 5. The CDR3 loop spans 17 amino acids. Germline loops: CDR1 KGHSH, CDR2 LQKENI. CDR3 residues: CASSPPGRTSGGYEQYF. CDR3 coding DNA: TGTGCCAGCTCACCACCAGGGAGGACTAGCGGGGGGTACGAGCAGTACTTC.

The chain joins TRBV7-2 to TRBJ2-7; the D gene is possibly TRBD2 (6 bases). Germline CDR1 is SGHTA and CDR2 is FQGNSA. The CDR3 is made up of 14 amino acids. The ends were cut back, 1 base at V and 4 bases at J, with 11 bases in the middle. This CDR3 is CASSLGLDKYEQYF. The DNA for the CDR3 is TGTGCCAGCAGCTTAGGACTAGATAAGTACGAGCAGTACTTC.

This clone was recorded a few times. V and J are TRBV18 and TRBJ1-2; 9 nucleotides match TRBD1. The CDR3 is 14 residues long. With V trimmed by 2 bases and J by 2 bases, 0 bases remained unmatched. Germline V gene sequence: CDR1 KGHSH, CDR2 LQKENI. The CDR3: CASSPGTGNYGYTF. Written as DNA, the CDR3 is TGTGCCAGCTCACCAGGGACAGGGAACTATGGCTACACCTTC. The entire variable domain, with the rest obtained from reference TRBV18 and TRBJ1-2, is as follows: NAGVMQNPRHLVRRRGQEARLRCSPMKGHSHVYWYRQLPEEGLKFMVYLQKENIIDESGMPKERFSAEFPKEGPSILRIQQVVRGDSAAYFCASSPGTGNYGYTFGSGTRLTVV.

This chain joins TRBV5-1 and TRBJ2-2; a weak D match, TRBD1 (5 bases). Germline loops: CDR1 SGHRS, CDR2 YFSETQ. V was shortened by 2 bases and J by 3 bases, with 11 bases between the two germline ends. The length of the CDR3 is 15 residues. The CDR3 DNA is TGCGCCAGCAGCTTACCCGGACAAGACACCGGGGAGCTGTTTTTT. It translates to CASSLPGQDTGELFF.

V and J are TRBV30 and TRBJ2-7, with 9 bases fitting TRBD1. The germline V gene has CDR1 GTSNPN and CDR2 SVGIG (reference sequence). V shed 3 bases and J 4 bases; nucleotides not matched to a gene: 10. The CDR3 runs 15 residues. As DNA, the CDR3 is TGTGCCTGGAGGCCCCGGGACAGGGATGGGTACGAGCAGTACTTC. Protein sequence: CAWRPRDRDGYEQYF.

This chain uses TRBV6-1 with TRBJ2-2, with 9 bases that match TRBD1. Per the germline V gene, CDR1 is MNHNS and CDR2 is SASEGT. Trimming removed 2 bases from V and 2 bases from J; junction bases left unmatched: 9. This CDR3 has 18 amino acids. The CDR3 loop is CASSELGRTGDNTGELFF. The CDR3 bases are TGTGCCAGCAGTGAACTAGGGCGGACAGGGGACAACACCGGGGAGCTGTTTTTT.

The chain joins TRBV9 to TRBJ2-5; D not resolved. V lost 0 bases and J 1 base, leaving 7 bases between the germline ends. This CDR3 comprises 14 residues. Germline loops: CDR1 SGDLS, CDR2 YYNGEE. The CDR3 region has the DNA TGTGCCAGCAGCGTAGATTACGGCCAAGAGACCCAGTACTTC. Amino acids: CASSVDYGQETQYF.